This T cell receptor (beta chain) was captured by sequencing in a study of shared clonotypes between healthy human individuals. Notes on the study in general: Non-shared clonotypes displayed generation probabilities falling below those of clonotypes present in all four donors. An expected dependence of interdonor clonotype sharing on sequencing depth was noted.

As to this clone: Antigen: not known. Different DNA sequences within this sample yield the same CDR3.

Generated by immunoSEQ multiplex PCR, the TCRdb table keeps only in-frame clones and is missing some. Of approximately 640,000 clones in the sample, about 90% are singletons; the top ten hold about 33%. The V and J ends lost 1 base and 7 bases respectively, with 8 bases between them. Per germline, CDR1 LGHNA and CDR2 YNFKEQ. The CDR3 contains 13 residues. The sample was memory CD8+ T cells from PBMCs. Subset: CD45RO+ cells pooled with CCR7-negative TemRA cells. The source of this sequence is a man younger than 35 in good health. Some clones in this sample may be carry-over from other donors' samples. V is TRBV4-2 and J is TRBJ2-1; no clear D. The CDR3 region has the DNA TGTGCCAGCAGCCAAGGTCTAGAGAATGAGCAGTTCTTC. This translates into CASSQGLENEQFF.